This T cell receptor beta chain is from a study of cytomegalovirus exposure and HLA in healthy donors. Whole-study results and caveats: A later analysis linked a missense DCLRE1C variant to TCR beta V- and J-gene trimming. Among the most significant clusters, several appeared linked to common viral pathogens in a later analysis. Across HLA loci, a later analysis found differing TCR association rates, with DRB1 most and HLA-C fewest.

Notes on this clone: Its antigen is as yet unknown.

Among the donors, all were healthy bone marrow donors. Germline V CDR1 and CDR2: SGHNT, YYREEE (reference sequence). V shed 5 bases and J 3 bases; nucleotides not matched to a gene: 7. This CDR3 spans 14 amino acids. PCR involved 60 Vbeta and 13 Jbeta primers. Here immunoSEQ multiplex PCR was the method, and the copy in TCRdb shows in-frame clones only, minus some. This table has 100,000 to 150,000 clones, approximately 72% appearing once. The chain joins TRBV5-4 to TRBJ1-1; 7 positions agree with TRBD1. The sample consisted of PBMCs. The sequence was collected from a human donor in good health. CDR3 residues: CASRTTGSYTEAFF. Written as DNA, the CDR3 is TGTGCCAGCAGAACGACAGGGTCGTACACTGAAGCTTTCTTT. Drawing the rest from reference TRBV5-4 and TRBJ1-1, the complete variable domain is ETGVTQSPTHLIKTRGQQVTLRCSSQSGHNTVSWYQQALGQGPQFIFQYYREEENGRGNFPPRFSGLQFPNYSSELNVNALELDDSALYLCASRTTGSYTEAFFGQGTRLTVV.